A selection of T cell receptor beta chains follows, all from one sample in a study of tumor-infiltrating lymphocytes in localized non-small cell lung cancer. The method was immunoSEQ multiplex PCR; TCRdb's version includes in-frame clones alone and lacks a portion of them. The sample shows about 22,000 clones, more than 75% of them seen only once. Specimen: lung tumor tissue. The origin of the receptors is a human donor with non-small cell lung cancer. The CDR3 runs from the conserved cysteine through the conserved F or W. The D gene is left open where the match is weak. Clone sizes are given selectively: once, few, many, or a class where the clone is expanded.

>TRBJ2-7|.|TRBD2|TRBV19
CASSLSGRPYEQYF
TGTGCCAGTAGTCTTAGCGGGAGGCCCTACGAGCAGTACTTC
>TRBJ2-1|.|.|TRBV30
CAWRGGFYNEQFF
TGTGCCTGGAGAGGCGGTTTCTACAATGAGCAGTTCTTC
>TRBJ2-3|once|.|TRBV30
CAWSGETGTQYF
TGTGCCTGGAGTGGGGAGACAGGTACGCAGTATTTT
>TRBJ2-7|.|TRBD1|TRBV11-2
CASSLSGQLKIYEQYF
TGTGCCAGCAGCTTATCGGGACAGCTAAAAATTTACGAGCAGTACTTC
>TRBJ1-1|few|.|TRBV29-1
CSVGVTGNTEAFF
TGCAGCGTTGGGGTGACGGGGAACACTGAAGCTTTCTTT
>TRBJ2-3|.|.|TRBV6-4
CASSRREADTQYF
TGTGCCAGCAGTCGTAGGGAGGCAGATACGCAGTATTTT
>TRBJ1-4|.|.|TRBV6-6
CASRGTLSDEKLFF
TGTGCCAGCAGAGGGACCCTGTCGGATGAAAAACTGTTTTTT
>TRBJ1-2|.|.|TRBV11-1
CASSFEVNYGYTF
TGTGCCAGCAGCTTCGAGGTTAACTATGGCTACACCTTC
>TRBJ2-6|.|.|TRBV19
CASSITRPSSGANVLTF
TGTGCCAGTAGTATCACCCGACCGAGCTCTGGGGCCAACGTCCTGACTTTC
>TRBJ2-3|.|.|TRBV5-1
CASSLESTDTQYF
TGCGCCAGCAGCTTGGAAAGCACAGATACGCAGTATTTT
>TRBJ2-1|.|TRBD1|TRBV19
CASKGGLGGLSSYNEQFF
TGTGCCAGCAAAGGGGGCTTGGGCGGGTTGAGCTCCTACAATGAGCAGTTCTTC
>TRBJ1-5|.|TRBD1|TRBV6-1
CASTWDRANQPQHF
TGTGCCAGCACCTGGGACAGGGCGAATCAGCCCCAGCATTTT
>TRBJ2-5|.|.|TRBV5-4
CASRLRGQETQYF
TGTGCCAGCAGGCTCAGGGGACAAGAGACCCAGTACTTC
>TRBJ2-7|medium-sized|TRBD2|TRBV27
CASRGSGRTNEQYF
TGTGCCAGCCGCGGTAGCGGGAGGACCAACGAGCAGTACTTC
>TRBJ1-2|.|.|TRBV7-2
CASSLGGAMRGYTF
TGTGCCAGCAGCTTAGGGGGAGCCATGAGGGGCTACACCTTC
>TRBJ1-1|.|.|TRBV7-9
CASSPTDHTEAFF
TGTGCCAGCAGCCCCACCGACCACACTGAAGCTTTCTTT
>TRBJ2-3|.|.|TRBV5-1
CASSGGDNAPDTQYF
TGCGCCAGCAGCGGAGGGGATAATGCTCCAGATACGCAGTATTTT
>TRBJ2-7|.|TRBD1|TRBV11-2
CASSSDRVIDEQYF
TGTGCCAGCAGCAGCGACAGGGTAATCGACGAGCAGTACTTC
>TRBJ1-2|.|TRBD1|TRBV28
CASRGQGFHGYTF
TGTGCCAGCCGAGGACAGGGTTTTCATGGCTACACCTTC
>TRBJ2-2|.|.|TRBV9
CASSGLGSHTGELFF
TGTGCCAGCAGCGGACTAGGTAGCCACACCGGGGAGCTGTTTTTT
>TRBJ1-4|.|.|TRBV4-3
CASSAGWGGEKLFF
TGCGCCAGCAGCGCAGGGTGGGGAGGCGAAAAACTGTTTTTT
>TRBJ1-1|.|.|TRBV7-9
CASSLAGNTEAFF
TGTGCCAGCAGCTTAGCTGGGAACACTGAAGCTTTCTTT
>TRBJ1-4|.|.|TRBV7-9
CASSLSGGEKLFF
TGTGCCAGCAGCTTATCGGGCGGTGAAAAACTGTTTTTT
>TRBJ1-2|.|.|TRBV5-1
CASSFGLGYGYTF
TGCGCCAGCAGCTTTGGGCTCGGCTATGGCTACACCTTC
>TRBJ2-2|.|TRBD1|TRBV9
CASGRQGANTGELFF
TGTGCCAGCGGTAGACAGGGAGCGAACACCGGGGAGCTGTTTTTT
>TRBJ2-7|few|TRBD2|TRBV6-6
CASSLHSGRLPYEQYF
TGTGCCAGCAGTTTACATAGCGGGAGGCTTCCCTACGAGCAGTACTTC
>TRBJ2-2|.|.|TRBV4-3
CASSLSGNTGELFF
TGCGCCAGCAGCCTCTCAGGGAACACCGGGGAGCTGTTTTTT
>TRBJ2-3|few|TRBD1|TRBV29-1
CSVRQGGTDTQYF
TGCAGCGTTAGACAGGGGGGCACAGATACGCAGTATTTT
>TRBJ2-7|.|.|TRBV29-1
CSVGSSTYEQYF
TGCAGCGTAGGGAGTTCCACCTACGAGCAGTACTTC
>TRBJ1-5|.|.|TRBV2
CASSYEGGQPQHF
TGTGCCAGCTCCTATGAGGGGGGTCAGCCCCAGCATTTT
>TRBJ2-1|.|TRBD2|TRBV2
CASTARTSGSSEQFF
TGTGCCAGCACGGCTCGGACTAGCGGGAGTTCTGAGCAGTTCTTC
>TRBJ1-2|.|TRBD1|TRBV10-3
CAIRGQVSNYGYTF
TGTGCCATCAGGGGACAGGTTTCTAACTATGGCTACACCTTC
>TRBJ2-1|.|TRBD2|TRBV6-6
CASRTSDNEQFF
TGTGCCAGCAGGACTAGCGACAATGAGCAGTTCTTC
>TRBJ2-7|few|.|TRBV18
CASSPSLAEQYF
TGTGCCAGCTCACCGAGCCTAGCCGAGCAGTACTTC
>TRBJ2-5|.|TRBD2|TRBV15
CATSRTSGRGGYQETQYF
TGTGCCACCAGCCGGACTAGCGGGAGGGGAGGGTACCAAGAGACCCAGTACTTC
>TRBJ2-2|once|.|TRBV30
CAWSVLAGSGELFF
TGTGCCTGGAGTGTTCTAGCTGGTAGCGGGGAGCTGTTTTTT
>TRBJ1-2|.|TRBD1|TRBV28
CASSLPGGEGGYTF
TGTGCCAGCAGTTTACCAGGGGGCGAAGGTGGCTACACCTTC
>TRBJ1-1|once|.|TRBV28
CASSFPLDRRNTEAFF
TGTGCCAGCAGTTTTCCCCTCGACAGGAGAAACACTGAAGCTTTCTTT
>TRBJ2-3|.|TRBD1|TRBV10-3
CATIDAQGIHAQYF
TGTGCCACCATCGACGCACAGGGGATTCACGCGCAGTATTTT
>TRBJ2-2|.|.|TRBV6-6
CASSRTPKLNTGELFF
TGTGCCAGCAGCCGAACCCCTAAACTGAACACCGGGGAGCTGTTTTTT
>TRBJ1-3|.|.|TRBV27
CASSLVGGNTIYF
TGTGCCAGCAGTTTAGTCGGGGGAAACACCATATATTTT
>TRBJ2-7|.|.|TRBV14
CASSQLAHEQYF
TGTGCCAGCAGCCAACTAGCGCACGAGCAGTACTTC